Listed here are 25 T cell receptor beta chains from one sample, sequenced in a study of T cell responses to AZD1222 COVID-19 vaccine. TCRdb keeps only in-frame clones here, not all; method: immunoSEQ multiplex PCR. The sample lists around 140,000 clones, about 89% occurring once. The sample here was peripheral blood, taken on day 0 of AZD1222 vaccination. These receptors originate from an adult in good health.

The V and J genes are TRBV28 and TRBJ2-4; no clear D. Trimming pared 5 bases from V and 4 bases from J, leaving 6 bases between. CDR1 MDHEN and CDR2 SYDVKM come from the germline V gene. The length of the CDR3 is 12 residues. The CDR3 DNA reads TGTGCCAGCAGTACCGGGAAAAACATTCAGTACTTC. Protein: CASSTGKNIQYF.

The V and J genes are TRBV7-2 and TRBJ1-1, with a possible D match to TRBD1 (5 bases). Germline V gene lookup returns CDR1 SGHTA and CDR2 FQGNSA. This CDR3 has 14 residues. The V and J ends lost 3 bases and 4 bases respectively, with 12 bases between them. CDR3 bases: TGTGCCAGCAGCTTCAGTGGAGGGACCACTGAAGCTTTCTTT. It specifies CASSFSGGTTEAFF.

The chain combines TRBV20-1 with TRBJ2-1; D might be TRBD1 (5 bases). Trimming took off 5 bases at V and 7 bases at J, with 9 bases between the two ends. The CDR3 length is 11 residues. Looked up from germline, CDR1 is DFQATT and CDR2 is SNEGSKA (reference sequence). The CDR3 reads CSAGARNEQFF. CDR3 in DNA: TGCAGTGCTGGGGCCAGAAATGAGCAGTTCTTC.

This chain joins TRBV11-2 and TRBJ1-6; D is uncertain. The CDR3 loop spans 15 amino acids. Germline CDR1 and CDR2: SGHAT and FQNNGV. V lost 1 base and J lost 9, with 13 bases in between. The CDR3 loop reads CASSLVIDGVSPLHF. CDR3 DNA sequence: TGTGCCAGCAGCTTAGTAATTGATGGGGTTTCACCCCTCCACTTT.

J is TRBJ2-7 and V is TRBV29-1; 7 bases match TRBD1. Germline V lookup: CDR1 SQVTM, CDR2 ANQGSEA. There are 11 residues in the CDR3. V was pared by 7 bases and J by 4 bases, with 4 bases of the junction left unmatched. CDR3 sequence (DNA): TGCAGCGCCGGGACAGCTTACGAGCAGTACTTC. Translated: CSAGTAYEQYF.

Here the CDR3 DNA reads TGTGCCAGCAGGCCATGGACAGATACGCAGTATTTT. Amino acids: CASRPWTDTQYF. V usage is TRBV12-3 or TRBV12-4 and J usage is TRBJ2-3; D not certain. This CDR3 has 12 residues. Trimming pared 6 bases from V and 3 bases from J, leaving 7 bases between.

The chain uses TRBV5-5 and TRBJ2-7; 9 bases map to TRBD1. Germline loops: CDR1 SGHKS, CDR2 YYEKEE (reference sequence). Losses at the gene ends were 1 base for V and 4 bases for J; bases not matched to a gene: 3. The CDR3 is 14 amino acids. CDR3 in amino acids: CASSLLQGAYEQYF. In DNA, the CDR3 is TGTGCCAGCAGCTTGTTACAGGGGGCTTACGAGCAGTACTTC.

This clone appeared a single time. DNA of the CDR3: TGTGCCAGCAGCGGGGCCCTCGGGAACGAGCAGTACTTC. This encodes CASSGALGNEQYF. The rearrangement uses TRBV9 and TRBJ2-7; tentatively, D is TRBD2 (5 bases). Germline V gives CDR1 SGDLS, CDR2 YYNGEE. The CDR3 runs 13 residues. V lost 3 bases and J 5 bases, leaving 12 bases between the germline ends.

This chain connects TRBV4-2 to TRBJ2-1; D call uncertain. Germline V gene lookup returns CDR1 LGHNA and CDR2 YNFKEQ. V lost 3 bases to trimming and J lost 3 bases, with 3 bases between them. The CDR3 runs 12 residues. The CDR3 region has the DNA TGTGCCAGCAGCCACTTCTACAATGAGCAGTTCTTC. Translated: CASSHFYNEQFF.

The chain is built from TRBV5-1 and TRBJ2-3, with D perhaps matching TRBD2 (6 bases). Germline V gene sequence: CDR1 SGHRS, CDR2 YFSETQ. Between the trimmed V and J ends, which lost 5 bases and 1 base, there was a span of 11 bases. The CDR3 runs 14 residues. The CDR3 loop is CASRREGGTDTQYF. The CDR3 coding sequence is TGCGCCAGCAGGCGGGAAGGAGGCACAGATACGCAGTATTTT.

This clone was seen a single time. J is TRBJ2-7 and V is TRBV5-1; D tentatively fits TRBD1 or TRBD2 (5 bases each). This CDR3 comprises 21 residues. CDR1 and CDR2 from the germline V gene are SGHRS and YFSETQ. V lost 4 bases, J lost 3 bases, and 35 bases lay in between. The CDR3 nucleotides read TGCGCCAGCAGCCACCCTCTACCGGGCTCCGTCGGCTCGGGGCAAGGCTACGAGCAGTACTTC. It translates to CASSHPLPGSVGSGQGYEQYF.

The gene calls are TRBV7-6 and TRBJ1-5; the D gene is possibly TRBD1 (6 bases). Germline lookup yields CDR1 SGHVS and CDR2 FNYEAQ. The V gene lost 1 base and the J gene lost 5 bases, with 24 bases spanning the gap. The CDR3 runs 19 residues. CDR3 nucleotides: TGTGCCAGCAGCTTAGAGGGGACAATAAGGTCTCCGGATGATCAGCCCCAGCATTTT. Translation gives CASSLEGTIRSPDDQPQHF.

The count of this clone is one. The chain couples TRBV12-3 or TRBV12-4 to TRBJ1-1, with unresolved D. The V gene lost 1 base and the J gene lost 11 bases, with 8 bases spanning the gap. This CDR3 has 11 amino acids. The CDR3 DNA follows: TGTGCCAGCAGTTTAGTTGGGTGGGCTTTCTTT. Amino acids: CASSLVGWAFF.

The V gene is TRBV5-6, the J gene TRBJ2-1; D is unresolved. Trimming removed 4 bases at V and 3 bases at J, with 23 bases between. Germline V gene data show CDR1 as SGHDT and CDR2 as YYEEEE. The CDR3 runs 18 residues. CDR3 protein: CASSGRLVGLLGYNEQFF. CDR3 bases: TGTGCCAGCAGCGGCAGGTTGGTTGGGTTGTTGGGCTACAATGAGCAGTTCTTC.

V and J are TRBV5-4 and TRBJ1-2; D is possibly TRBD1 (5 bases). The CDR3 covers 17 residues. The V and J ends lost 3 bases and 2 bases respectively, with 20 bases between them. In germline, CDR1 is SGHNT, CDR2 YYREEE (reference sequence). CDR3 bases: TGTGCCAGCAGCTGGGCCGGTTGGGGGGGAGCAAACTATGGCTACACCTTC. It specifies CASSWAGWGGANYGYTF.

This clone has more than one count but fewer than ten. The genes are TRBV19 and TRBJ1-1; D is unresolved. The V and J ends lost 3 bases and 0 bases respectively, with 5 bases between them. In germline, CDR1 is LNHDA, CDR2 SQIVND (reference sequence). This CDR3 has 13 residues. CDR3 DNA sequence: TGTGCCAGTAGTATGTATGTGAACACTGAAGCTTTCTTT. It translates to CASSMYVNTEAFF.

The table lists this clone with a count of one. The CDR3 bases are TGTGCCAGCAGCCGACTAGCGGGCAATGAGCAGTTCTTC. Amino acids: CASSRLAGNEQFF. This sequence joins TRBV6-5 and TRBJ2-1, with 10 bases that match TRBD2. V dropped 6 bases and J dropped 6; count of bases not matched to a gene: 2. Germline V gene data show CDR1 as MNHEY and CDR2 as SVGAGI. CDR3 length: 13 residues.

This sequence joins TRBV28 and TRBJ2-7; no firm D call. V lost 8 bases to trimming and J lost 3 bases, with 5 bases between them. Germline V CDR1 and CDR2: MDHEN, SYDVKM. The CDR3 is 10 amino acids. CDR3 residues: CASGGYEQYF. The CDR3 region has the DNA TGTGCCAGCGGCGGCTACGAGCAGTACTTC.

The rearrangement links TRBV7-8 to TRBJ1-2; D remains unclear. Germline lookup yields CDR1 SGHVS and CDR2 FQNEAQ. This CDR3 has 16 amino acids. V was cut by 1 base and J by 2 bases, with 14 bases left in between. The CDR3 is CASSLGGTRYNYGYTF. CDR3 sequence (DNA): TGTGCCAGCAGCTTAGGTGGTACCAGATACAACTATGGCTACACCTTC.

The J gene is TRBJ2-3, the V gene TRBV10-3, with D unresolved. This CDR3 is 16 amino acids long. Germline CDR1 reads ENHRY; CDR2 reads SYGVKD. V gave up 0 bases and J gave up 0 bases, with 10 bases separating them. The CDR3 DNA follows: TGTGCCATCAGTGAGTCTCCGTCTTCGAGCACAGATACGCAGTATTTT. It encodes CAISESPSSSTDTQYF.

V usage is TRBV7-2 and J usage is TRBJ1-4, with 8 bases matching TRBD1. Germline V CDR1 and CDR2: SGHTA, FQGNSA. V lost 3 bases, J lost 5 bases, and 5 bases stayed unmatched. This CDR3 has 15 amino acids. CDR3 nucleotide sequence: TGTGCCAGCAGCTTTCGGACAGGGACGAATGAAAAACTGTTTTTT. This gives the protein CASSFRTGTNEKLFF.

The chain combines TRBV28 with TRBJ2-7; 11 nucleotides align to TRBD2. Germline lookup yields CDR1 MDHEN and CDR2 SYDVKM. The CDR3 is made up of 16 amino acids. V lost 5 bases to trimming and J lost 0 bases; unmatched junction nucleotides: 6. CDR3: CASSTPGTSGSYEQYF. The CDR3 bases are TGTGCCAGCAGTACCCCAGGGACTAGCGGCTCCTACGAGCAGTACTTC.

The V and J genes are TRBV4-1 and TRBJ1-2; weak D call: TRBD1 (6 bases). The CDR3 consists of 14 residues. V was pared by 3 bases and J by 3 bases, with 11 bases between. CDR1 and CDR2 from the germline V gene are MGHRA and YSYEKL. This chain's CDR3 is CASSQRGADYGYTF. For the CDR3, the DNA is TGCGCCAGCAGCCAGAGGGGGGCAGACTATGGCTACACCTTC.

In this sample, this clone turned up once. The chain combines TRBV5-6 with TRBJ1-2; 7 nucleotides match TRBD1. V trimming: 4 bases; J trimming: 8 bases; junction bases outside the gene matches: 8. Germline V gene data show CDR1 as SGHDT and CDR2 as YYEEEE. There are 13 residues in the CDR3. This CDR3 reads CASSLGTARGYTF. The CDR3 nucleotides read TGTGCCAGCAGCCTAGGGACAGCTCGAGGCTACACCTTC.

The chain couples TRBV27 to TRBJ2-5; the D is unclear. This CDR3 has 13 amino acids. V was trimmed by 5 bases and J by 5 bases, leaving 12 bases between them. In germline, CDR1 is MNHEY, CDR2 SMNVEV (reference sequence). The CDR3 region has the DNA TGTGCCAGCAGTGAGACGAGCCAGGAGACCCAGTACTTC. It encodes CASSETSQETQYF.